The 4 T cell receptor beta chains presented below share a single source sample, sequenced in a study of control samples from healthy donors and cancer patients. Only in-frame clones appear in the TCRdb table, and some are missing; sequencing was by immunoSEQ multiplex PCR. The top ten clones hold approximately 1.4% of a sample with about 170,000 clones, 94% of them seen once. The sequenced sample consisted of blood. The receptors stem from a woman between 18 and 29 years old in good health.

This clone was observed at least ten times. Because the CDR3's place on the DNA is in doubt, the DNA is left out and the CDR3 is given as listed by TCRdb. This chain uses TRBV6-6 with TRBJ1-1. The germline V gene has CDR1 MNHNY and CDR2 SVGAGI (reference sequence). The CDR3 spans 15 residues, counting both ends. CDR3: CASSYLRAGNTEAFF.

This CDR3 reads CASSPPGRLGQPQHF. CDR3 sequence (DNA): TGTGCCAGCTCACCACCGGGAAGGTTGGGGCAGCCCCAGCATTTT. The chain joins TRBV18 to TRBJ1-5; no firm D call. Germline CDR1 and CDR2: KGHSH and LQKENI. Trimming shortened V by 0 bases and J by 7 bases, and 13 bases separated the two germline ends. This CDR3 is 15 amino acids long.

This sequence joins TRBV11-2 and TRBJ2-5, with D maybe TRBD1 (6 bases). The CDR3 extends over 15 amino acids. The germline V gene has CDR1 SGHAT and CDR2 FQNNGV. The V and J ends lost 5 bases and 5 bases respectively, with 18 bases between them. CDR3 in amino acids: CASSLKGGLGETQYF. DNA of the CDR3: TGTGCCAGCAGCCTCAAAGGGGGTCTAGGGGAGACCCAGTACTTC.

V gene TRBV28 combines with J gene TRBJ2-7, with TRBD1 matching 7 bases. This CDR3 is built from 14 residues. V dropped 3 bases and J dropped 7; count of bases not matched to a gene: 9. Germline V gene sequence: CDR1 MDHEN, CDR2 SYDVKM. The CDR3 here is CASSFVKGAREQYF. In DNA form, the CDR3 reads TGTGCCAGCAGTTTTGTCAAGGGGGCGCGGGAGCAGTACTTC.